This T cell receptor beta chain is drawn from a study of CD8 T cells in Susac syndrome (dated by TCRdb to between 2018 and 2021). Notes on the research overall: Repertoire sequencing was used to test whether CD8+ T cell activation and differentiation in Susac syndrome was antigen driven. Overall study outcomes, separate from this receptor: The study acknowledged that relatively few individuals were included in the TCR sequencing and HLA analysis.

High-throughput TCR beta sequencing profiled peripheral blood CD8+ and CD4+ T cells from healthy donors, Susac syndrome patients and multiple sclerosis patients. The multiple sclerosis controls were treatment-naive patients who had stable or active relapsing-remitting disease and met the revised McDonald criteria. CD8+ TEMRA cells were enriched by FACS, while bulk CD8+ and CD4+ T cells were purified by magnetic negative isolation. Blood was collected in EDTA tubes and processed within 24 hours, with PBMCs isolated through density gradient centrifugation. PBMCs intended for TCR sequencing were cryopreserved in liquid nitrogen and were subsequently thawed in a 37 degrees C water bath. Purity of sorted or isolated CD4+, CD8+ and CD8+ TEMRA cells was at least 90%. CDR3 length: 13 amino acids, cysteine to phenylalanine. Just CDR3 DNA is preserved here, 39 bases in frame from base 1. From a lookup of the germline V gene, CDR1 and CDR2 are SGHDT and YYEEEE. V is reduced by 4 bases and J by 4 bases, leaving a spacing of 11 bases between them.

A remark on this clonotype: It has no known antigen specificity. No clone much larger than this one lies a single base away; base qualities are absent.

RNA was extracted using the RNeasy kit, and roughly 0.45 to 1 microgram was reverse transcribed with random hexamers. The immunoSEQ multiplex PCR assay, covering 54 Vbeta and 13 Jbeta segments, was used to amplify TCR beta CDR3 regions. PCR amplification bias was corrected by using a synthetic template baseline for primer optimization and computational correction. In the original analysis: Only productive sequences were kept, with reads annotated to V, D and J genes according to IMGT and analyzed in immunoSEQ Analyzer. Clonality was calculated as one minus the Shannon entropy normalized by log2 of the number of productive unique sequences. For each patient and control, public and private clones were evaluated among the 100 most prevalent clones. Clones were defined as Susac-specific if absent from the healthy and MS cohorts, from 900 to 1,300 published viral clones and from other ImmuneACCESS disease sequences. TCRdb passed the public sequencing reads through fastp at Q25 and MiXCR, retaining productive beta sequences. Each CDR3 protein appears once, grouped with its most common genes and DNA. What appears here as the V and J calls and clone size reflects TCRdb's work, not the paper's. The sample yields approximately 190,000 distinct CDR3 sequences; over 90% were counted once. The leading ten clones occupy 0.085% to 0.095% of the sample.

Sequencing was carried out using CD4+ T cells from PBMCs. The clonotype originates from a human donor with multiple sclerosis. The chain links TRBV5-6 with TRBJ1-2, with a tentative D gene TRBD1 over 5 matching bases. The base sequence is TGTGCCAGCAGCCCGGGACGGTCCTATGGCTACACCTTC. This gives the protein CASSPGRSYGYTF.